This is a list of T cell receptor beta chains from one sample in a study of cytomegalovirus exposure and HLA in healthy donors. The table came from immunoSEQ multiplex PCR; TCRdb's copy has only in-frame clones and leaves some out. This sample has 120,000 to 150,000 clones, with about 83% found just once. Source material: PBMCs. Every receptor here comes from a man aged 35 to 55 in good health and CMV-seropositive. CDR3s include the opening cysteine and the closing phenylalanine or tryptophan. The D gene is left open where the match is weak. A clone size is listed for some rows: how often the clone was seen (once, few, many), or a class if it is expanded.

clone_size d_call j_call v_call cdr3_aa cdr3_nt
NA TRBD2 TRBJ2-7 TRBV4-1 CASSQEGTSGGVYYEQYF TGCGCCAGCAGCCAAGAAGGGACTAGCGGAGGGGTATATTACGAGCAGTACTTC
NA NA TRBJ1-1 TRBV5-1 CASSLDSFQAFF TGCGCCAGCAGCCTTGACAGTTTCCAAGCTTTCTTT
once NA TRBJ2-2 TRBV7-3 CASSPGVNTGELFF TGTGCCAGCAGCCCAGGGGTGAACACCGGGGAGCTGTTTTTT
NA TRBD2 TRBJ2-3 TRBV7-3 CASSSGGGTDTQYF TGTGCCAGCAGCTCGGGAGGGGGCACAGATACGCAGTATTTT
NA NA TRBJ2-5 TRBV5-1 CASSYLGAAETQYF TGCGCCAGCAGCTACCTAGGGGCCGCAGAGACCCAGTACTTC
NA NA TRBJ2-7 TRBV6-1 CASREIYEQYF TGTGCCAGCAGAGAGATCTACGAGCAGTACTTC
few NA TRBJ2-1 TRBV11-3 CASSLEAGAYNEQFF TGTGCCAGCAGCTTAGAGGCGGGGGCTTACAATGAGCAGTTCTTC
NA TRBD1 TRBJ1-1 TRBV6-5 CASSYSRGQGEAFF TGTGCCAGCAGTTACTCTAGGGGGCAGGGTGAAGCTTTCTTT
NA NA TRBJ2-3 TRBV2 CASGWLRGTDTQYF TGTGCCAGCGGCTGGCTGAGGGGGACAGATACGCAGTATTTT
NA NA TRBJ2-7 TRBV18 CASSPPSKSGYEQYF TGTGCCAGCTCACCACCGAGTAAATCGGGATACGAGCAGTACTTC
NA TRBD1 TRBJ2-7 TRBV5-6 CASSPPPTGAAAEEQYF TGTGCCAGCAGCCCCCCTCCGACAGGGGCCGCAGCGGAGGAGCAGTACTTC
NA TRBD2 TRBJ2-7 TRBV29-1 CSVVLAGDEQYF TGCAGCGTTGTTCTAGCGGGGGACGAGCAGTACTTC
few NA TRBJ2-5 TRBV2 CASSEWSGATYQETQYF TGTGCCAGCAGTGAATGGAGTGGCGCCACATACCAAGAGACCCAGTACTTC
NA NA TRBJ2-2 TRBV7-9 CASSPAGFGELFF TGTGCCAGCAGCCCTGCCGGGTTCGGGGAGCTGTTTTTT
NA TRBD1 TRBJ2-2 TRBV5-1 CASSLVGQPQTGELFF TGCGCCAGCAGCTTGGTGGGACAGCCCCAGACCGGGGAGCTGTTTTTT